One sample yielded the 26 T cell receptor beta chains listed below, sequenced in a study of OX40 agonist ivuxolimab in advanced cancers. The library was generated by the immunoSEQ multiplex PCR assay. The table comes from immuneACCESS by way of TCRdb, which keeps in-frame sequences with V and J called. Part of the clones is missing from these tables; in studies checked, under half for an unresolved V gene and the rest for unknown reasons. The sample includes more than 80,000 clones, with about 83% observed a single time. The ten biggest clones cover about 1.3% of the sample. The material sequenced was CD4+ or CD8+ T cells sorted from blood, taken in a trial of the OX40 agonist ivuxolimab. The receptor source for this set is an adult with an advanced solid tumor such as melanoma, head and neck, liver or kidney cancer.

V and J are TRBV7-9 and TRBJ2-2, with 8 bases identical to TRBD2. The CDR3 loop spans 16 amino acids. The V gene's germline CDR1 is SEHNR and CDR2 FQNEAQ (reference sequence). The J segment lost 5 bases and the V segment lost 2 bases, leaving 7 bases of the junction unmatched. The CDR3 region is CASSLRDGRATGELFF. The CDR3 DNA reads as TGTGCCAGCAGCTTAAGGGACGGGAGGGCTACCGGGGAGCTGTTTTTT.

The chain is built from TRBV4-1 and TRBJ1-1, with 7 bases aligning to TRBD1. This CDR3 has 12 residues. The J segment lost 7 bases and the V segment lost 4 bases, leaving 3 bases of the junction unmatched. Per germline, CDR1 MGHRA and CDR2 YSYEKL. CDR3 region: CASSRTGVEAFF. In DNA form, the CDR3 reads TGCGCCAGCAGCCGGACAGGAGTTGAAGCTTTCTTT.

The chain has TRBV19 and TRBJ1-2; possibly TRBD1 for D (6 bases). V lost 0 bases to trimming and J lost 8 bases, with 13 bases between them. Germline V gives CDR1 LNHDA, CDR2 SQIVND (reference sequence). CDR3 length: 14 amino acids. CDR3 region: CASSIDAAGEGYTF. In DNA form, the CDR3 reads TGTGCCAGTAGTATAGATGCGGCAGGGGAAGGCTACACCTTC.

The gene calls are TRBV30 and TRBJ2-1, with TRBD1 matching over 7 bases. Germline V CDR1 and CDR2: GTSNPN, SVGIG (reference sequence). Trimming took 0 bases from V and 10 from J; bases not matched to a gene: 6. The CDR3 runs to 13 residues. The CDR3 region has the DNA TGTGCCTGGAGTGTACAGGGACAGTCAGAGCAGTTCTTC. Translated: CAWSVQGQSEQFF.

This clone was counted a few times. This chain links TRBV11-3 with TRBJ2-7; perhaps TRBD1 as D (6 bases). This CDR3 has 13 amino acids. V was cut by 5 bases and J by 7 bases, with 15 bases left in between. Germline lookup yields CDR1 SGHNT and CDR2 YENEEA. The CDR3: CASSKDSSQEQYF. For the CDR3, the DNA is TGTGCCAGCAGCAAGGACAGCTCTCAGGAGCAGTACTTC.

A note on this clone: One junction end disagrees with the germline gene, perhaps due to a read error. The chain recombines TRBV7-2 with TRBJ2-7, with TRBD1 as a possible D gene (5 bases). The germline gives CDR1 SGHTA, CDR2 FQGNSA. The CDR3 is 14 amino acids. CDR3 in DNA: TGTGCCAGCAGCTTAAAGCATCTAGGAAGGGGCGCAGACTTC. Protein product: CASSLKHLGRGADF.

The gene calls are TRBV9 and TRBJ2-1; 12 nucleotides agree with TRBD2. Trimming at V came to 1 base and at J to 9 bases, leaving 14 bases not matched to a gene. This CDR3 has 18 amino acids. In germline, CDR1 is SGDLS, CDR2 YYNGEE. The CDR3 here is CASSVNPSGRAISSEQFF. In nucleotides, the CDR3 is TGTGCCAGCAGCGTAAATCCTAGCGGGAGGGCCATAAGCTCTGAGCAGTTCTTC. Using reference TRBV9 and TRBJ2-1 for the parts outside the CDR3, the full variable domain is DSGVTQTPKHLITATGQRVTLRCSPRSGDLSVYWYQQSLDQGLQFLIQYYNGEERAKGNILERFSAQQFPDLHSELNLSSLELGDSALYFCASSVNPSGRAISSEQFFGPGTRLTVL.

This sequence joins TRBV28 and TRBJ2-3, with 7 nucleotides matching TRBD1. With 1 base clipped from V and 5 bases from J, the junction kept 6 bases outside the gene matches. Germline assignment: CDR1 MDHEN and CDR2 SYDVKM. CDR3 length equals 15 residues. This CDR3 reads CASSLSRQGKDTQYF. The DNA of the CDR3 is TGTGCCAGCAGTTTATCGAGACAGGGAAAAGATACGCAGTATTTT.

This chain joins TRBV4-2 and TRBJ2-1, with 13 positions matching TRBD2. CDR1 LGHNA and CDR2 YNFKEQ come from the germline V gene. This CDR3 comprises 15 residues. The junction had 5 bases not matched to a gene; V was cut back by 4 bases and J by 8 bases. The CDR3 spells CASSRTSGSGYEQFF. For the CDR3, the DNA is TGTGCCAGCAGCCGGACTAGCGGGAGTGGGTATGAGCAGTTCTTC.

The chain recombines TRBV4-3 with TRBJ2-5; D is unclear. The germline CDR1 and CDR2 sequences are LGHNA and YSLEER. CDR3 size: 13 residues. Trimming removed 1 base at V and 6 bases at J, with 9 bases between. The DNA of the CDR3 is TGCGCCAGCAGCCAAGGGGTATCCAAGACCCAGTACTTC. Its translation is CASSQGVSKTQYF.

This chain's CDR3 is CASSDGLGLYNEQFF. CDR3 in DNA: TGTGCCAGCAGCGACGGGCTTGGTCTCTACAATGAGCAGTTCTTC. The rearrangement links TRBV11-2 to TRBJ2-1, with no clear D. The CDR3 contains 15 residues. V lost 5 bases, J lost 3 bases, and 14 bases lay in between. The V gene's germline CDR1 is SGHAT and CDR2 FQNNGV.

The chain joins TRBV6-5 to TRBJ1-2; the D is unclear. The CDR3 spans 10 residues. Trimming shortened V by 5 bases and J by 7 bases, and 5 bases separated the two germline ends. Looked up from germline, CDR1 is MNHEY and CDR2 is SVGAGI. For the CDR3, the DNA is TGTGCCAGCAGTGCGCGTGGCTACACCTTC. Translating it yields CASSARGYTF.

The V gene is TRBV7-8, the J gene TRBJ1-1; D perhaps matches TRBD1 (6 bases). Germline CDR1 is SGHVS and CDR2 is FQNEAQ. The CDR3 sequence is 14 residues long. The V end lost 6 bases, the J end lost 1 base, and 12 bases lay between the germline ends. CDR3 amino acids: CASSSGARNTEAFF. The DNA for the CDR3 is TGTGCCAGCAGTTCAGGGGCCAGGAACACTGAAGCTTTCTTT.

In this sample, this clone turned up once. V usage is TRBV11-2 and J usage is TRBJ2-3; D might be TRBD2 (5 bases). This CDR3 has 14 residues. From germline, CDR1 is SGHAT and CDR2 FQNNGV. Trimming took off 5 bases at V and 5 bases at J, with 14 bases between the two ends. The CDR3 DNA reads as TGTGCCAGCAGCCGATACGGGGTGGGAGATACGCAGTATTTT. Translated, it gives CASSRYGVGDTQYF.

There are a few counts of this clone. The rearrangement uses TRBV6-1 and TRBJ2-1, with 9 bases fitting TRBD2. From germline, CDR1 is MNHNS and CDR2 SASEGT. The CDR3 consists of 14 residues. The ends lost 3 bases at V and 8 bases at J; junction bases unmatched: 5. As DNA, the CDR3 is TGTGCCAGCAGTGACCGCGGGAGGGTCGATGAGCAGTTCTTC. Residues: CASSDRGRVDEQFF.

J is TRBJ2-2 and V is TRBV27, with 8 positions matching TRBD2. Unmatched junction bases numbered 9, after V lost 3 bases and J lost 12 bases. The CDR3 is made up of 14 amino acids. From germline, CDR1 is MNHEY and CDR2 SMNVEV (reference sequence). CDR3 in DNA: TGTGCCAGCAGTTTTAGACGGGGGGGAGGGAAGCTGTTTTTT. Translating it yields CASSFRRGGGKLFF.

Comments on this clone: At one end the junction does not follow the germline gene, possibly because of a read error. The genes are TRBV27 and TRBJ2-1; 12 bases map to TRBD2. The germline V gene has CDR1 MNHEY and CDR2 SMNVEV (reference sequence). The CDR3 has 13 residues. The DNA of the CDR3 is TGTGCCAGCAGTCCCTGGACTAGCGGGGCGGGGGTCTTC. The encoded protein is CASSPWTSGAGVF.

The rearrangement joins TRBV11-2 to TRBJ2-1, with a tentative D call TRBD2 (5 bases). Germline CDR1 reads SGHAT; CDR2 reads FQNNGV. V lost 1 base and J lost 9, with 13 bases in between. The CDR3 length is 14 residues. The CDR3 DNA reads TGTGCCAGCAGCTTAGTTAGGGCGGGCGGTGAGCAGTTCTTC. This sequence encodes CASSLVRAGGEQFF.

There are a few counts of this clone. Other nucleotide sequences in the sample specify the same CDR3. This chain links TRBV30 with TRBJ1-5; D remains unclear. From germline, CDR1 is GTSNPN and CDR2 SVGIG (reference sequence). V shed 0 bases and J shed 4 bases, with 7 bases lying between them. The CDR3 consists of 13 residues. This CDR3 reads CAWSVHRNQPQHF. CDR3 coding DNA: TGTGCCTGGAGTGTACACCGGAATCAGCCCCAGCATTTT.

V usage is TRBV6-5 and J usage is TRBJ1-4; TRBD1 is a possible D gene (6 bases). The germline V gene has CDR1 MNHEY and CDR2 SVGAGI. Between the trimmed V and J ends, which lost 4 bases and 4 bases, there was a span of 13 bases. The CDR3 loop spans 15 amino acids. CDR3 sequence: CASSSSRGFNEKLFF. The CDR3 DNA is TGTGCCAGCAGTTCCTCCAGGGGATTTAATGAAAAACTGTTTTTT.

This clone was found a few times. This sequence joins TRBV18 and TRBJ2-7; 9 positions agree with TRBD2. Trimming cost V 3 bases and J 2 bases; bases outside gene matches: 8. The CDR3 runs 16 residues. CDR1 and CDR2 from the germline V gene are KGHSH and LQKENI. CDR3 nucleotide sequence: TGTGCCAGCTCACCCTTACAGGAGCGGGGGGCCTACGAGCAGTACTTC. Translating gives CASSPLQERGAYEQYF. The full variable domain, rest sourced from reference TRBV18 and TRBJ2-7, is NAGVMQNPRHLVRRRGQEARLRCSPMKGHSHVYWYRQLPEEGLKFMVYLQKENIIDESGMPKERFSAEFPKEGPSILRIQQVVRGDSAAYFCASSPLQERGAYEQYFGPGTRLTVT.

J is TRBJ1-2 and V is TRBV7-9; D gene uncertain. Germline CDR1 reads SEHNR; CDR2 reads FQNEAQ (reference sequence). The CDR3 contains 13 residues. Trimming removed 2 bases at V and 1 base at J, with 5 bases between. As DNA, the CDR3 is TGTGCCAGCAGCTTACTTAGTAACTATGGCTACACCTTC. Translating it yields CASSLLSNYGYTF.

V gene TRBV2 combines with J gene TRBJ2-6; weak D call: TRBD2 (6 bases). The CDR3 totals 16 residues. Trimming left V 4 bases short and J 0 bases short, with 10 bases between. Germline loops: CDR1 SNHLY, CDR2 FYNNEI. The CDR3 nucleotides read TGTGCCAGCAGTGGCCCGGGACTCTCTGGGGCCAACGTCCTGACTTTC. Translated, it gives CASSGPGLSGANVLTF.

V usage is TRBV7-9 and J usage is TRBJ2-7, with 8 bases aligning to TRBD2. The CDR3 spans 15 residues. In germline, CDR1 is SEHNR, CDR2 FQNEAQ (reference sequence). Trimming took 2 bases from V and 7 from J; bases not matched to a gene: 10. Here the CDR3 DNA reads TGTGCCAGCAGCTTACGTGCGGGGGGCGCGGGGGAGCAGTACTTC. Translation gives CASSLRAGGAGEQYF.

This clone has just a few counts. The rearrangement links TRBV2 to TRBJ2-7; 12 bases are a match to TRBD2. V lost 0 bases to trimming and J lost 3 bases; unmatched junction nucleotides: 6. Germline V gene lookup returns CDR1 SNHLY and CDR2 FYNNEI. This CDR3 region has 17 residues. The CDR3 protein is CASSEAFGLAGNYEQYF. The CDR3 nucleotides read TGTGCCAGCAGTGAAGCCTTTGGACTAGCGGGAAACTACGAGCAGTACTTC. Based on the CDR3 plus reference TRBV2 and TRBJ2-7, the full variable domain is EPEVTQTPSHQVTQMGQEVILRCVPISNHLYFYWYRQILGQKVEFLVSFYNNEISEKSEIFDDQFSVERPDGSNFTLKIRSTKLEDSAMYFCASSEAFGLAGNYEQYFGPGTRLTVT.

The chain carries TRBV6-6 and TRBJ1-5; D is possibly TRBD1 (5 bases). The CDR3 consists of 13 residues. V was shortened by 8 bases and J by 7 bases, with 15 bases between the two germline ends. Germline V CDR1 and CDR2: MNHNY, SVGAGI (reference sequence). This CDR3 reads CASHDRSDQPQHF. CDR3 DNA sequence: TGTGCCAGCCACGACAGAAGCGACCAGCCCCAGCATTTT.